Below are 2 T cell receptor beta chains sequenced from a single sample in a study of T-cell memory formation after mild COVID-19. In TCRdb, the 5' RACE reads were re-called with MiXCR into one record per CDR3 protein. The table lists 150,000 to 200,000 distinct CDR3 sequences, 14% of them singletons, with 13% to 15% in the top ten. Material: PBMCs or a T cell subset sorted from them (not recorded which). The receptors come from an adult woman who had mild COVID-19 (a few samples of this study predate the infection). Cell type and time point are not known.

This clonotype has just a few counts. The junction and the germline gene differ at one end; a read error may be behind it. The rearrangement links TRBV5-1 to TRBJ2-3; TRBD2 aligns across 11 bases. The CDR3 covers 17 residues. Germline V gene sequence: CDR1 SGHRS, CDR2 YFSETQ. The CDR3 spells CASSFSITSGSSDTQYF. The CDR3, as DNA: TGCGCAAGCAGCTTCAGTATCACTAGCGGGAGTTCAGATACGCAGTATTTT.

There are a few counts of this clonotype. This rearrangement joins TRBV5-1 to TRBJ1-4; no reliable D call. Germline CDR1 SGHRS, CDR2 YFSETQ. V lost 0 bases to trimming and J lost 8 bases, with 14 bases between them. There are 15 residues in the CDR3. The CDR3: CASSLEARNREKLFF. The CDR3 DNA reads as TGCGCCAGCAGCTTGGAGGCGCGGAACAGAGAAAAACTGTTTTTT.